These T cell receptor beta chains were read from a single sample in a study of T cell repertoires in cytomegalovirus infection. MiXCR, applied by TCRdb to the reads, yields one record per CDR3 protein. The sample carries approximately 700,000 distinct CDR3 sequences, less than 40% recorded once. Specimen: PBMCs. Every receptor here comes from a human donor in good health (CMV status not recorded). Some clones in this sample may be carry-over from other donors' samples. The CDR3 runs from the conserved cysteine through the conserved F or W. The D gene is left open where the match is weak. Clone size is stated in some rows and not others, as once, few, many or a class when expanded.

cdr3_nt: TGTGCCAGCTCACCCCGCGAGGGGTGGGAGCATGGCTACACCTTC
cdr3_aa: CASSPREGWEHGYTF
v_call: TRBV18
d_call: .
j_call: TRBJ1-2
clone_size: .

cdr3_nt: TGTGCCAGCAGAGACCTGGACAGGGCCAATGAGCAGTTCTTC
cdr3_aa: CASRDLDRANEQFF
v_call: TRBV28
d_call: TRBD1
j_call: TRBJ2-1
clone_size: .

cdr3_nt: TGTGCCAGCAGCTTCGAACTAGCGGTCCCAGATACGCAGTATTTT
cdr3_aa: CASSFELAVPDTQYF
v_call: TRBV11-1
d_call: TRBD2
j_call: TRBJ2-3
clone_size: few

cdr3_nt: TGCGCCAGCAGCTTGGATGGGGGCTGGCGCACTGAAGCTTTCTTT
cdr3_aa: CASSLDGGWRTEAFF
v_call: TRBV5-1
d_call: .
j_call: TRBJ1-1
clone_size: once

cdr3_nt: TGTGCCAGCAGTCGCCTCGGGGTTTTGTTGAACACCGGGGAGCTGTTTTTT
cdr3_aa: CASSRLGVLLNTGELFF
v_call: TRBV11-2
d_call: .
j_call: TRBJ2-2
clone_size: few

cdr3_nt: TGTGCCAGCAGTTTTGCGGGAGGGGTCTACAATGAGCAGTTCTTC
cdr3_aa: CASSFAGGVYNEQFF
v_call: TRBV12-3/TRBV12-4
d_call: TRBD2
j_call: TRBJ2-1
clone_size: .

cdr3_nt: TGCAGTGCTAGAGATAAGAGCGGCGAAAAACTGTTTTTT
cdr3_aa: CSARDKSGEKLFF
v_call: TRBV20-1
d_call: .
j_call: TRBJ1-4
clone_size: .

cdr3_nt: TGCAGTGCTAGACTAGCGGGGGGTCGGGCCGGGGAGCTGTTTTTT
cdr3_aa: CSARLAGGRAGELFF
v_call: TRBV20-1
d_call: TRBD2
j_call: TRBJ2-2
clone_size: few

cdr3_nt: TGTGCCAGCAGCTTAATCGGGGGGCCCCAGTATGAGCAGTTCTTC
cdr3_aa: CASSLIGGPQYEQFF
v_call: TRBV7-2
d_call: .
j_call: TRBJ2-1
clone_size: .

cdr3_nt: TGTGCCTCCGACACCGGGACTAGCTACTACGAGCAGTACTTC
cdr3_aa: CASDTGTSYYEQYF
v_call: TRBV7-8
d_call: TRBD2
j_call: TRBJ2-7
clone_size: .

cdr3_nt: TGTGCCAGCAGTTTAGAACGAGAGCAGTACTTC
cdr3_aa: CASSLEREQYF
v_call: TRBV5-6
d_call: .
j_call: TRBJ2-7
clone_size: many

cdr3_nt: TGTGCCAGCCGTCGGGGACAGGGTGAAAAACTGTTTTTT
cdr3_aa: CASRRGQGEKLFF
v_call: TRBV12-3/TRBV12-4
d_call: TRBD1
j_call: TRBJ1-4
clone_size: .

cdr3_nt: TGTGCCAGCAGCCCGGGATCGGGGGTTATGTCACCCCTCCACTTT
cdr3_aa: CASSPGSGVMSPLHF
v_call: TRBV5-8
d_call: .
j_call: TRBJ1-6
clone_size: .

cdr3_nt: TGTGCTAGCAGCCGGGCGGGCACCGGGGAGCTGTTTTTT
cdr3_aa: CASSRAGTGELFF
v_call: TRBV7-7
d_call: .
j_call: TRBJ2-2
clone_size: .

cdr3_nt: TGCGCCAGCAGCCCCGGGACAGGGGTCTATGAGCAGTTCTTC
cdr3_aa: CASSPGTGVYEQFF
v_call: TRBV5-1
d_call: TRBD1
j_call: TRBJ2-1
clone_size: .

cdr3_nt: TGTGCCAGCAGCTTGGTGACAGAGAGGGCTTTTTTT
cdr3_aa: CASSLVTERAFF
v_call: TRBV14
d_call: .
j_call: TRBJ1-1
clone_size: .

cdr3_nt: TGTGCCAGCAGCACTTCCGGGATATCCCCCTACTTC
cdr3_aa: CASSTSGISPYF
v_call: TRBV2
d_call: .
j_call: TRBJ2-7
clone_size: .

cdr3_nt: TGTGCCAGCAGCGAGCATAGCGGGACGAACACAGATACGCAGTATTTT
cdr3_aa: CASSEHSGTNTDTQYF
v_call: TRBV7-2
d_call: TRBD2
j_call: TRBJ2-3
clone_size: few

cdr3_nt: TGTGCCACCAGCAGCTCCGGGACCAACTATGGCTACACCTTC
cdr3_aa: CATSSSGTNYGYTF
v_call: TRBV15
d_call: .
j_call: TRBJ1-2
clone_size: .

cdr3_nt: TGTGCCAGCAGCTTAGTAGGTGGACTAGCGGGGCCTCGTTCTTACAATGAGCAGTTCTTC
cdr3_aa: CASSLVGGLAGPRSYNEQFF
v_call: TRBV7-2
d_call: TRBD2
j_call: TRBJ2-1
clone_size: few

cdr3_nt: TGTGCCAGCAGTTACGAGGGGGACAGTTGGGAGACCCAGTACTTC
cdr3_aa: CASSYEGDSWETQYF
v_call: TRBV6-2/TRBV6-3
d_call: TRBD1
j_call: TRBJ2-5
clone_size: few

cdr3_nt: TGTGCCATCAAGGGGCAGGGGGAGGACAATTCACCCCTCCACTTT
cdr3_aa: CAIKGQGEDNSPLHF
v_call: TRBV10-3
d_call: TRBD1
j_call: TRBJ1-6
clone_size: .

cdr3_nt: TGTGCCAGCGGGCAGAACACTGAAGCTTTCTTT
cdr3_aa: CASGQNTEAFF
v_call: TRBV7-6
d_call: .
j_call: TRBJ1-1
clone_size: many

cdr3_nt: TGTGCCAGCAGCCCTCGGACTAGGAATTGCGAGCAGTACTTC
cdr3_aa: CASSPRTRNCEQYF
v_call: TRBV3-1
d_call: TRBD2
j_call: TRBJ2-7
clone_size: .

cdr3_nt: TGTGCCAGCAGCTTTGACCCGGGGATAGATACGCAGTATTTT
cdr3_aa: CASSFDPGIDTQYF
v_call: TRBV7-2
d_call: .
j_call: TRBJ2-3
clone_size: .

cdr3_nt: TGTGCCAGCAGTTACGCAGACAGGGACCACACAGATACGCAGTATTTT
cdr3_aa: CASSYADRDHTDTQYF
v_call: TRBV6-6
d_call: TRBD1
j_call: TRBJ2-3
clone_size: few

cdr3_nt: TGTGCCAGCAGCGATGACTGGGGGGGCCGAAACGAGCAGTACTTC
cdr3_aa: CASSDDWGGRNEQYF
v_call: TRBV7-2
d_call: .
j_call: TRBJ2-7
clone_size: few

cdr3_nt: TGTGCCAGCAGTATGGACAGTGGAATTTCTGGAAACACCATATATTTT
cdr3_aa: CASSMDSGISGNTIYF
v_call: TRBV28
d_call: .
j_call: TRBJ1-3
clone_size: few

cdr3_nt: TGCAGTGCTAGGTCCCTCGGACAGGTGACTAACGAGCAGTACTTC
cdr3_aa: CSARSLGQVTNEQYF
v_call: TRBV20-1
d_call: TRBD1
j_call: TRBJ2-7
clone_size: .

cdr3_nt: TGTGCCAGCAGTTACTCGAACCTAGGCTACGAGCAGTACTTC
cdr3_aa: CASSYSNLGYEQYF
v_call: TRBV6-9
d_call: .
j_call: TRBJ2-7
clone_size: .